A single sample gave rise to the 15 T cell receptor beta chains below, sequenced in a study of OX40 agonist ivuxolimab in advanced cancers. Here immunoSEQ multiplex PCR was the method, and the copy in TCRdb shows in-frame clones only, minus some. The repertoire consists of around 60,000 clones, with 84% occurring once and the leading ten covering roughly 1.9%. The material was CD4+ or CD8+ T cells sorted from blood, obtained in a trial of the OX40 agonist ivuxolimab. The receptor source for this set is an adult with an advanced solid tumor such as melanoma, head and neck, liver or kidney cancer.

The chain employs TRBV7-2 and TRBJ1-1; D is undetermined. V lost 0 bases to trimming and J lost 1 base, with 3 bases between them. Germline V gives CDR1 SGHTA, CDR2 FQGNSA. This CDR3 is built from 13 residues. The CDR3 here is CASSLAPNTEAFF. The CDR3 DNA reads TGTGCCAGCAGCTTAGCTCCGAACACTGAAGCTTTCTTT.

The gene calls are TRBV29-1 and TRBJ1-4; 11 nucleotides line up with TRBD1. The CDR3 loop spans 13 amino acids. V was clipped by 5 bases and J by 7 bases; unmatched bases: 3. Germline CDR1 is SQVTM and CDR2 is ANQGSEA. The CDR3 coding sequence is TGCAGCGTTCGGGACAGGGGGGCTGAAAAACTGTTTTTT. It translates to CSVRDRGAEKLFF.

The chain uses TRBV27 and TRBJ1-4; maybe TRBD1 (6 bases). This CDR3 comprises 13 residues. In germline, CDR1 is MNHEY, CDR2 SMNVEV (reference sequence). V was pared by 10 bases and J by 4 bases, with 13 bases between. The DNA for the CDR3 is TGTGCCACCCTTGACAGGAATAATGAAAAACTGTTTTTT. Its translation is CATLDRNNEKLFF.

V is TRBV11-3 and J is TRBJ2-3, with D perhaps assigned TRBD1 or TRBD2 (5 bases each). The CDR3 totals 14 residues. The germline V and J ends were trimmed by 5 bases and 1 base, with 10 bases remaining between them. Per germline, CDR1 SGHNT and CDR2 YENEEA. DNA for the CDR3: TGTGCCAGCAGCCCAAGGGACGGCACAGATACGCAGTATTTT. Translated: CASSPRDGTDTQYF. Variable domain in full (rest from reference TRBV11-3 and TRBJ2-3): EAGVVQSPRYKIIEKKQPVAFWCNPISGHNTLYWYLQNLGQGPELLIRYENEEAVDDSQLPKDRFSAERLKGVDSTLKIQPAELGDSAVYLCASSPRDGTDTQYFGPGTRLTVL.

This clone showed up just once. The CDR3 sequence: CAWGLAGTDTQYF. The CDR3 DNA reads TGTGCCTGGGGACTAGCGGGCACAGATACGCAGTATTTT. The chain couples TRBV30 to TRBJ2-3; 10 bases map to TRBD2. V lost 5 bases to trimming and J lost 1 base; unmatched junction nucleotides: 0. The CDR3 totals 13 residues. CDR1 and CDR2 from the germline V gene are GTSNPN and SVGIG (reference sequence).

CDR3 sequence reads: CASSLVTGFGYGYTF. In DNA form, the CDR3 reads TGTGCCAGCAGTTTAGTCACAGGGTTTGGTTATGGCTACACCTTC. The chain combines TRBV28 with TRBJ1-2; a weak D match, TRBD1 (6 bases). This CDR3 comprises 15 residues. Germline V lookup: CDR1 MDHEN, CDR2 SYDVKM. V dropped 2 bases and J dropped 5 bases, with 15 bases sitting between them.

This sequence joins TRBV6-5 and TRBJ1-1; 10 nucleotides match TRBD1. The CDR3 spans 15 residues. The germline gives CDR1 MNHEY, CDR2 SVGAGI. The V gene end was trimmed by 5 bases and the J gene end by 7 bases; junction bases not matched to a gene: 10. The CDR3 DNA sequence: TGTGCCAGCAGTCGGGGGACAGGGGTGGGCGGTGAAGCTTTCTTT. As protein: CASSRGTGVGGEAFF.

V is TRBV30 and J is TRBJ1-2; D is unresolved. The germline V gene encodes CDR1 GTSNPN and CDR2 SVGIG (reference sequence). The CDR3 is 15 amino acids. The V gene lost 2 bases and the J gene lost 0 bases, with 13 bases spanning the gap. The CDR3 nucleotides read TGTGCCTGGAGTACCGCGGGAGGATCTAACTATGGCTACACCTTC. Protein: CAWSTAGGSNYGYTF. Based on the CDR3 plus reference TRBV30 and TRBJ1-2, the full variable domain is SQTIHQWPATLVQPVGSPLSLECTVEGTSNPNLYWYRQAAGRGLQLLFYSVGIGQISSEVPQNLSASRPQDRQFILSSKKLLLSDSGFYLCAWSTAGGSNYGYTFGSGTRLTVV.

On this clone itself: At one of its ends the junction is not consistent with the germline gene, which may arise from a read error. The rearrangement joins TRBV4-1 to TRBJ2-4; D possibly corresponds to TRBD2 (6 bases). Germline CDR1 and CDR2: MGHRA and YSYEKL. This CDR3 has 15 amino acids. CDR3 in amino acids: CAGSQVPGRMGIQYF. CDR3 bases: TGCGCCGGCAGCCAAGTTCCAGGGAGGATGGGCATTCAGTACTTC.

This clone was counted between two and nine times. V and J are TRBV5-1 and TRBJ1-4; no firm D call. V lost 0 bases to trimming and J lost 5 bases, with 11 bases between them. Germline-derived CDR1 and CDR2 are SGHRS and YFSETQ. The CDR3 is 15 amino acids. The CDR3 DNA reads TGCGCCAGCAGCTTGGTTTCGGGGAGAAATGAAAAACTGTTTTTT. Translation: CASSLVSGRNEKLFF.

The rearrangement uses TRBV27 and TRBJ2-3; 10 positions agree with TRBD2. There are 16 residues in the CDR3. Trimming cost V 2 bases and J 1 base; bases outside gene matches: 3. Germline V gene lookup returns CDR1 MNHEY and CDR2 SMNVEV (reference sequence). This CDR3 is CASSLPGTSGTDTQYF. The CDR3 DNA is TGTGCCAGCAGTTTACCCGGGACTAGCGGCACAGATACGCAGTATTTT.

V gene TRBV6-1 combines with J gene TRBJ1-5, with 7 bases that match TRBD1. This CDR3 has 14 amino acids. The ends lost 8 bases at V and 3 bases at J; junction bases unmatched: 7. CDR1 MNHNS and CDR2 SASEGT come from the germline V gene. DNA of the CDR3: TGTGCCAGCGGGATGACAGGGACCAATCAGCCCCAGCATTTT. Residues: CASGMTGTNQPQHF.

The genes are TRBV7-2 and TRBJ2-7; 8 bases line up with TRBD1. CDR1 SGHTA and CDR2 FQGNSA come from the germline V gene. The CDR3 extends over 13 amino acids. Losses at the gene ends were 3 bases for V and 7 bases for J; bases not matched to a gene: 5. The CDR3 coding sequence is TGTGCCAGCAGCTTTCTACAGGGGGGTGAGCAGTACTTC. It specifies CASSFLQGGEQYF.

The chain joins TRBV5-4 to TRBJ1-1; possibly TRBD1 for D (5 bases). The germline V gene has CDR1 SGHNT and CDR2 YYREEE (reference sequence). V was trimmed by 1 base and J by 4 bases, leaving 17 bases between them. This CDR3 contains 16 residues. The CDR3 is CASSLKVGQGSTEAFF. The CDR3 DNA follows: TGTGCCAGCAGCTTGAAGGTAGGGCAGGGAAGCACTGAAGCTTTCTTT.

This clone was recorded once. V usage is TRBV13 and J usage is TRBJ2-3; D may be TRBD1 (5 bases). Trimming took 0 bases from V and 5 from J, leaving 6 bases between them. Germline CDR1 PRHDT, CDR2 FYEKMQ (reference sequence). The CDR3 has 13 residues. The CDR3 DNA follows: TGTGCCAGCAGCTTAGGCAGGGAAGATACGCAGTATTTT. Protein product: CASSLGREDTQYF.